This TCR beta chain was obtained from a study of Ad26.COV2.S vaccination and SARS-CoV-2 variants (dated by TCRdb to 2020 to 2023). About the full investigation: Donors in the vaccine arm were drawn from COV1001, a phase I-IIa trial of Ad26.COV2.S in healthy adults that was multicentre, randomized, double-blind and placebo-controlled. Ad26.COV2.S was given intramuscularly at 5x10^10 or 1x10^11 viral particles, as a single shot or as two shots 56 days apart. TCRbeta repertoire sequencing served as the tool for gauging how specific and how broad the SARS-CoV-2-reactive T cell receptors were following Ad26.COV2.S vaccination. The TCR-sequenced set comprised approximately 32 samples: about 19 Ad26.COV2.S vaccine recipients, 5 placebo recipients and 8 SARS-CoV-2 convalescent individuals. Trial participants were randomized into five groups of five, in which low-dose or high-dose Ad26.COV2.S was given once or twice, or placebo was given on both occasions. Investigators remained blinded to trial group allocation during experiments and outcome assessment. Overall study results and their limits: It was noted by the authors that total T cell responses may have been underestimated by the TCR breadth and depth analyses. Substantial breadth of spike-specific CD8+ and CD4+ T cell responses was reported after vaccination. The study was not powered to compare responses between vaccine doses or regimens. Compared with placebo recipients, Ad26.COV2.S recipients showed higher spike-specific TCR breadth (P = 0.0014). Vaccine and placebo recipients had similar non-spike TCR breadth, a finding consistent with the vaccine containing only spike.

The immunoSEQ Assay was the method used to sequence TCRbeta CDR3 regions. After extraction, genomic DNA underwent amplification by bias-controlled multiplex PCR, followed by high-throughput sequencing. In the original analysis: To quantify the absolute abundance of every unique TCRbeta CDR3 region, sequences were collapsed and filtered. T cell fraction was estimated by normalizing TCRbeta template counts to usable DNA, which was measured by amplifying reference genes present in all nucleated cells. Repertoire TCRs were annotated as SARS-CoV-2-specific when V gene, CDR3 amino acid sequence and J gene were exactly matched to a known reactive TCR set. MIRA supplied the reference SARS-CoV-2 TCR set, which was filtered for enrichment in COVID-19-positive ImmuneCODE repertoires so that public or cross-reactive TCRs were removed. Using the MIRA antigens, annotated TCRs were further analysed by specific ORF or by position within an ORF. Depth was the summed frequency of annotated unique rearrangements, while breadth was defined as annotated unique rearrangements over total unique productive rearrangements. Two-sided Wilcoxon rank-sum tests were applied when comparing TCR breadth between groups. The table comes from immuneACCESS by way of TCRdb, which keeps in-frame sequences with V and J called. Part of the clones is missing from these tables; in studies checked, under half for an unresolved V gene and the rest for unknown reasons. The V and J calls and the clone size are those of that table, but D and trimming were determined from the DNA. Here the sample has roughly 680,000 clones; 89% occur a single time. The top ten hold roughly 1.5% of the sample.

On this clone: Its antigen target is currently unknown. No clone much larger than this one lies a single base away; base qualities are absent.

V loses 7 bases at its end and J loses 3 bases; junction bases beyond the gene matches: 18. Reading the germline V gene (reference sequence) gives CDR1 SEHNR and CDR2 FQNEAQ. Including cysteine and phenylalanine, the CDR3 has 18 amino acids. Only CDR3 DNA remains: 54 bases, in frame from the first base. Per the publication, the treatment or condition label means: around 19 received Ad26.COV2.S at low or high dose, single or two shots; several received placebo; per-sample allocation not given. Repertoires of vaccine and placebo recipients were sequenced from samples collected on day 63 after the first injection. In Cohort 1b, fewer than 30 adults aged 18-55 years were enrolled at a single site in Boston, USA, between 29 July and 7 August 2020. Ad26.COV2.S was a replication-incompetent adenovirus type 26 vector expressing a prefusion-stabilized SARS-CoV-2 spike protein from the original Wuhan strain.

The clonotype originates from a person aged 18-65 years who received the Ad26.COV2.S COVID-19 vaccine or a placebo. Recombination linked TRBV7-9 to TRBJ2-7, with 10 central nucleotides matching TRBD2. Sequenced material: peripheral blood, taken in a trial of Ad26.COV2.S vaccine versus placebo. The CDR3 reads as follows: CASTGARGLAGEVYEQYF. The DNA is TGTGCCAGCACCGGAGCTAGGGGTCTAGCGGGAGAGGTCTACGAGCAGTACTTC.